This T cell receptor beta chain was captured in a study of response to subunit inactivated influenza vaccine. Findings of the study overall: After each seasonal influenza vaccination, few new T cells are recruited, the authors suggested.

In TCRdb, the RT-PCR reads were re-called with MiXCR into one record per CDR3 protein. Of a few hundred thousand distinct CDR3 sequences in the sample, around 22% were seen once. V lost 5 bases, J lost 4 bases, and 14 bases lay in between. CDR3 length equals 14 residues. Germline CDR1 LNHDA, CDR2 SQIVND (reference sequence). Comments on this clonotype: What it binds is unknown.

This sequence originates from a man aged 45 to 70 who received an inactivated influenza vaccine. This chain connects TRBV19 to TRBJ1-2, with D unclear. The source was PBMCs from blood, collected 21 months after vaccination. CDR3 residues: CASSPGPGVYGYTF. CDR3 in DNA: TGTGCCAGTAGTCCTGGTCCGGGAGTCTATGGCTACACCTTC.